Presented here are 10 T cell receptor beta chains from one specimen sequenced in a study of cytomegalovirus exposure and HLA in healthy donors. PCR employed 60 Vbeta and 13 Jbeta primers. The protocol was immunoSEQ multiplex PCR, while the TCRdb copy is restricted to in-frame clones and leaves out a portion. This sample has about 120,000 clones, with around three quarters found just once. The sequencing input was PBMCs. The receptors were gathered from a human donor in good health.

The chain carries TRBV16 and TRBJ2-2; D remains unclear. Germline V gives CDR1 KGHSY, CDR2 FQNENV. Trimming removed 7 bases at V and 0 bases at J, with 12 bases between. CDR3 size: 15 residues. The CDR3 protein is CASNPKSANTGELFF. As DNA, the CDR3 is TGTGCCAGCAACCCTAAGTCGGCGAACACCGGGGAGCTGTTTTTT.

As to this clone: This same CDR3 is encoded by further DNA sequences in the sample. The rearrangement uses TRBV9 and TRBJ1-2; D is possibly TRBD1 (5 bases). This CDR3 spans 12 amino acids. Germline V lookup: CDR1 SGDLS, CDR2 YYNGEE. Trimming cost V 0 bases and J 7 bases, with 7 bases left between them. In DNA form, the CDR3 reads TGTGCCAGCAGCGTAGAGGGGCTTGGCTACACCTTC. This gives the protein CASSVEGLGYTF.

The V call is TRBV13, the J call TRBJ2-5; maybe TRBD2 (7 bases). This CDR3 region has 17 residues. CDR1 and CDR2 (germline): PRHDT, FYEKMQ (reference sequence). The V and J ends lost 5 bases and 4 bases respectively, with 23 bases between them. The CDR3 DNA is TGTGCCAGCAGCCATGGGGAGGGGGACACCCGGGGAGAGACCCAGTACTTC. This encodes CASSHGEGDTRGETQYF.

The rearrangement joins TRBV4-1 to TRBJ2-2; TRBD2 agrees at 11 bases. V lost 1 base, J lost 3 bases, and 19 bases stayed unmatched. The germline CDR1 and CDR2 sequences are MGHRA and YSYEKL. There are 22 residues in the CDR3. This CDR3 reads CASSQARLGPVAGGPDTGELFF. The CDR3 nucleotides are TGCGCCAGCAGCCAAGCTCGACTAGGGCCTGTAGCGGGAGGGCCCGACACCGGGGAGCTGTTTTTT.

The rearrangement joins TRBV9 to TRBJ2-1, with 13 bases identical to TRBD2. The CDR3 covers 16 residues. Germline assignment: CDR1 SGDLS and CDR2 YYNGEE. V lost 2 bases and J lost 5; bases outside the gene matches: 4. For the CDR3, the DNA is TGTGCCAGCAGCGTGGGGGGACTAGCGGGGAACAATGAGCAGTTCTTC. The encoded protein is CASSVGGLAGNNEQFF.

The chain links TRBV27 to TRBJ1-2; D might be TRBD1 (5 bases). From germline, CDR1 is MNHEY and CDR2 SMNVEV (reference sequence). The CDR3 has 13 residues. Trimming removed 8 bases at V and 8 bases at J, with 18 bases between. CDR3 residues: CASRAGGRGGYTF. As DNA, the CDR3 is TGTGCCAGCCGTGCGGGGGGTCGGGGGGGCTACACCTTC.

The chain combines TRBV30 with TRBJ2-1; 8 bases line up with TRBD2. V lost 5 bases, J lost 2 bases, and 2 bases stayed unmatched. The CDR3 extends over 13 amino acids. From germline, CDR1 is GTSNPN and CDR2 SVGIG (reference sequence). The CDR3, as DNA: TGTGCCTGGGGCGGGGGGACCTACAATGAGCAGTTCTTC. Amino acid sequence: CAWGGGTYNEQFF.

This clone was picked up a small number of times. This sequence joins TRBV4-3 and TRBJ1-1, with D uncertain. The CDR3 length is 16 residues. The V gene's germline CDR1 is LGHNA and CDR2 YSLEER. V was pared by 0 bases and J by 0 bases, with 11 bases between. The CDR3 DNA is TGCGCCAGCAGCCAAGAACACGCAGGAATGAACACTGAAGCTTTCTTT. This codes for CASSQEHAGMNTEAFF.

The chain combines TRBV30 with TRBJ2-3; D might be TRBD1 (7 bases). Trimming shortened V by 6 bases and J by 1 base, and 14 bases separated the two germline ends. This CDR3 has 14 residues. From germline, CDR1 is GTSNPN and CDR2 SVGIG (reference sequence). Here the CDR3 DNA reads TGTGCCTGCCTTGGAGGGGGCGGCACAGATACGCAGTATTTT. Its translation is CACLGGGGTDTQYF. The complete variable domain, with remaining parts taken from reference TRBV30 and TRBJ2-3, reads SQTIHQWPATLVQPVGSPLSLECTVEGTSNPNLYWYRQAAGRGLQLLFYSVGIGQISSEVPQNLSASRPQDRQFILSSKKLLLSDSGFYLCACLGGGGTDTQYFGPGTRLTVL.

CDR3 sequence: CASSLDPGLINEQFF. In nucleotides, the CDR3 is TGTGCCAGCAGCTTAGATCCGGGACTAATCAATGAGCAGTTCTTC. This chain connects TRBV7-6 to TRBJ2-1; TRBD2 matches at 7 bases. Germline loops: CDR1 SGHVS, CDR2 FNYEAQ. The CDR3 is made up of 15 amino acids. After removal of 1 base from V and 6 bases from J, the junction contained 6 bases not matched to a gene.